What follows are 6 T cell receptor beta chains derived from one specimen sequenced in a study of neurological immune-mediated disorders. TCRdb re-called the 5' RACE reads through MiXCR, storing one row per CDR3 protein. The sample lists tens of thousands of distinct CDR3 sequences; less than 5.5% were seen once. The material sequenced was PBMCs. The receptors here all came from a woman aged 25 to 39 with multiple sclerosis.

In its sample, this clonotype was seen many times. The genes are TRBV5-1 and TRBJ1-6, with D uncertain. CDR3 length equals 14 residues. The germline CDR1 and CDR2 sequences are SGHRS and YFSETQ. Trimming removed 5 bases at V and 12 bases at J, with 18 bases between. The CDR3 DNA is TGCGCCAGCAGGCAGGAGGGATCGGTTGGACCCCTCCACTTT. It is translated as CASRQEGSVGPLHF.

This clonotype was observed at least ten times. V is TRBV5-1 and J is TRBJ2-5; 8 nucleotides align to TRBD1. Trimming removed 0 bases from V and 2 bases from J; junction bases left unmatched: 6. The CDR3 is 16 residues long. Looked up from germline, CDR1 is SGHRS and CDR2 is YFSETQ. CDR3 nucleotides: TGCGCCAGCAGCTTGGGCAGGGGGCTTCGGCAAGAGACCCAGTACTTC. It is translated as CASSLGRGLRQETQYF.

At least ten counts were recorded for this clonotype. CDR3 sequence: CASSGGQGGLLYGYTF. CDR3 sequence (DNA): TGCGCCAGCAGCGGAGGACAGGGAGGGTTACTCTATGGCTACACCTTC. This rearrangement joins TRBV5-1 to TRBJ1-2, with 8 nucleotides matching TRBD1. V shed 4 bases and J 4 bases; nucleotides not matched to a gene: 12. Germline V gives CDR1 SGHRS, CDR2 YFSETQ. This CDR3 region has 16 residues.

At least ten counts were recorded for this clonotype. The chain is built from TRBV5-1 and TRBJ2-7; 7 bases are a match to TRBD2. The V gene end was trimmed by 0 bases and the J gene end by 0 bases; junction bases not matched to a gene: 9. This CDR3 is built from 17 residues. CDR1 and CDR2 (germline): SGHRS, YFSETQ. The CDR3 region is CASSLVMGGLSSYEQYF. The CDR3 nucleotides read TGCGCCAGCAGCTTGGTGATGGGGGGGTTGAGCTCCTACGAGCAGTACTTC. Full variable domain (remainder filled in from reference TRBV5-1 and TRBJ2-7): KAGVTQTPRYLIKTRGQQVTLSCSPISGHRSVSWYQQTPGQGLQFLFEYFSETQRNKGNFPGRFSGRQFSNSRSEMNVSTLELGDSALYLCASSLVMGGLSSYEQYFGPGTRLTVT.

Many counts were recorded for this clonotype. This chain uses TRBV20-1 with TRBJ1-5; 7 nucleotides align to TRBD1. Germline trimming cut 4 bases from V and 1 base from J; bases unmatched to any gene: 4. This CDR3 has 14 residues. Germline V gene data show CDR1 as DFQATT and CDR2 as SNEGSKA (reference sequence). The CDR3 coding sequence is TGCAGTGCTACGACAGGGAGGAGCAATCAGCCCCAGCATTTT. It codes for CSATTGRSNQPQHF.

In its sample, this clonotype was seen many times. This chain joins TRBV20-1 and TRBJ2-1; 13 bases map to TRBD2. This CDR3 is built from 15 residues. The germline CDR1 and CDR2 sequences are DFQATT and SNEGSKA (reference sequence). Trimming cost V 5 bases and J 6 bases; bases outside gene matches: 7. This CDR3 reads CSADRTSGRTNEQFF. In DNA, the CDR3 is TGCAGTGCTGACCGGACTAGCGGGAGAACCAATGAGCAGTTCTTC.